The 3 T cell receptor beta chains presented below share a single source sample, sequenced in a study of vaccination and CD4 T cells after COVID-19 (dated by TCRdb to between 2020 and 2023). Interpreted using the paper, the treatment or condition label stands for: roughly 10-day PBMC culture with coronavirus spike peptide pools or control peptides (ViraFEST assay). No antigens are known for them. Libraries were made using PCR. Sequencing took place on an Illumina iSeq 100. TCR sequencing of DNA from cultured CD4+ T cells used the Oncomine TCR Beta short-read assay at the Johns Hopkins FTIC core. The public reads were run again by TCRdb, first through fastp at Q25 and then through MiXCR, and only productive beta chains were kept. One record per CDR3 amino acid sequence lists the most common genes and DNA. Recorded for this sample are under 7,500 distinct CDR3 sequences; roughly 70% of them occurred a single time. About a sixth of the sample lies in the top ten.

The specimen sequenced was CD4+ T cells from blood, cultured in vitro. These receptors came from a human donor who had recovered from COVID-19.

In its sample, this clonotype was seen once. The V and J genes are TRBV20-1 and TRBJ2-7; 16 positions match TRBD2. The germline CDR1 and CDR2 sequences are DFQATT and SNEGSKA (reference sequence). V shed 4 bases and J 5 bases; nucleotides not matched to a gene: 8. The CDR3 consists of 16 residues. CDR3 sequence reads: CSAKGTSGRALDEQYF. The CDR3 region has the DNA TGCAGTGCTAAAGGGACTAGCGGGAGGGCCTTGGACGAGCAGTACTTC.

The chain combines TRBV12-3 or TRBV12-4 with TRBJ1-5, with unresolved D. Trimming removed 3 bases from V and 6 bases from J, with 9 bases in between. This CDR3 region has 13 residues. The CDR3 region is CASSFAGGQPQHF. In DNA form, the CDR3 reads TGTGCCAGCAGTTTTGCCGGTGGTCAGCCCCAGCATTTT.

To note about this clonotype: Germline is not matched at one junction end, which may reflect a read error. This sequence joins TRBV20-1 and TRBJ1-2; D is possibly TRBD1 (5 bases). From germline, CDR1 is DFQATT and CDR2 SNEGSKA (reference sequence). This CDR3 is 16 amino acids long. CDR3 sequence reads: CSARGLREGANYGYTF. The CDR3 DNA reads as TGCAGTGCTAGAGGGTTGAGGGAAGGGGCTAACTATGGTTACACCTTC.